What follows is one TCR beta chain and its context. The junction had 3 bases not matched to a gene; V was cut back by 0 bases and J by 3 bases. Germline V gene lookup returns CDR1 MNHEY and CDR2 SVGEGT. CDR3 length: 16 residues. The data were produced by immunoSEQ multiplex PCR, yet TCRdb's version contains in-frame clones alone and is incomplete. The sample yields 200,000 to 300,000 clones, roughly 90% seen once. The data derive from a study of blood T cell repertoires in COVID-19. Study details: Samples representing acute and convalescent COVID-19 were sourced from the United States, Italy and Spain.

Sequences were obtained from peripheral blood. This rearrangement joins TRBV6-2 or TRBV6-3 to TRBJ2-1; 9 bases line up with TRBD2. The TCR was taken from a woman aged 25 to 39 with acute or convalescent COVID-19. CDR3 loop: CASSYSGLANYNEQFF. The CDR3 nucleotides read TGTGCCAGCAGTTACTCGGGACTAGCCAACTACAATGAGCAGTTCTTC.